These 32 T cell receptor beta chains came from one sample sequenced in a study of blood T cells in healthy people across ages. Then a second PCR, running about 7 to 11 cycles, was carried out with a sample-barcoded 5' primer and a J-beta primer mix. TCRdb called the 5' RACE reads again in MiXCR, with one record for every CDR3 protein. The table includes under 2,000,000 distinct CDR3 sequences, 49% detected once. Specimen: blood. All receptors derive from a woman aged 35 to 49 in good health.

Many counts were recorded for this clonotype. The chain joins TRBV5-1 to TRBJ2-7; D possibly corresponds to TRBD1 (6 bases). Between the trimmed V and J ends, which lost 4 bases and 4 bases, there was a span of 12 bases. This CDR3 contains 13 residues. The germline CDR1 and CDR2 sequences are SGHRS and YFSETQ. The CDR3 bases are TGCGCCAGCAGCCCGGACAGCTTATACGAGCAGTACTTC. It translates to CASSPDSLYEQYF.

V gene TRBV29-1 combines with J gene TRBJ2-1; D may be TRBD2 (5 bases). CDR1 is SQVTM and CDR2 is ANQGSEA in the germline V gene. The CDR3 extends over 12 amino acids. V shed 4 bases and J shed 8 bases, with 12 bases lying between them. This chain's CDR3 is CSVVLWGDEQFF. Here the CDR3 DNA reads TGCAGCGTTGTGTTATGGGGAGATGAGCAGTTCTTC.

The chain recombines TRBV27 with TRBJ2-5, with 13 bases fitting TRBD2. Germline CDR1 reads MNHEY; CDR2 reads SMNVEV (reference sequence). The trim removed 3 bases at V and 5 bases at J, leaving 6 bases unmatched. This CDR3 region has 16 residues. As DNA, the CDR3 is TGTGCCAGCAGTTTTCGAACTAGCGGGGGGGGGGAGACCCAGTACTTC. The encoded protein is CASSFRTSGGGETQYF.

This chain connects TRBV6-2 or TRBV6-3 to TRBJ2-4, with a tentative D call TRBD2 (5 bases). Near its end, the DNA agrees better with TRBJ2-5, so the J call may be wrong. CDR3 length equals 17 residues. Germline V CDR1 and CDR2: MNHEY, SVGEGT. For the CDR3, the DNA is TGTGCCAGCAGCCTGCACTTACGGGCCAAAAGCGGAGAGACCCAGTACTTC. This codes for CASSLHLRAKSGETQYF.

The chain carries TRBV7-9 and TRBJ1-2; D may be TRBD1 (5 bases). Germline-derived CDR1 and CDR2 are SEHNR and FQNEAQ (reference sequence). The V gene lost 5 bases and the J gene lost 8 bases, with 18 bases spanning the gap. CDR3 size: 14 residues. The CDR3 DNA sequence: TGTGCCAGCAGCCTCAGGGTCGCCGAGCGAGGCTACACCTTC. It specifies CASSLRVAERGYTF.

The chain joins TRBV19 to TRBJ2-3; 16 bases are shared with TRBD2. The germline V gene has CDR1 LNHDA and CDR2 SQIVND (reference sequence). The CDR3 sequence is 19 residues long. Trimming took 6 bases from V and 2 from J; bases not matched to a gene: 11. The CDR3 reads CASSLIPGLAGGSTDTQYF. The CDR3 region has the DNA TGTGCCAGTAGCCTCATTCCGGGACTAGCGGGGGGGTCCACAGATACGCAGTATTTT.

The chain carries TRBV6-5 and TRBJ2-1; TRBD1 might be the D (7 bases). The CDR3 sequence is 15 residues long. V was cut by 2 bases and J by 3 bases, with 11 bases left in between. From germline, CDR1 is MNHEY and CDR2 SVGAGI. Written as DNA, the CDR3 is TGTGCCAGCAGTTACGGAGGGGGCTACTACAATGAGCAGTTCTTC. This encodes CASSYGGGYYNEQFF.

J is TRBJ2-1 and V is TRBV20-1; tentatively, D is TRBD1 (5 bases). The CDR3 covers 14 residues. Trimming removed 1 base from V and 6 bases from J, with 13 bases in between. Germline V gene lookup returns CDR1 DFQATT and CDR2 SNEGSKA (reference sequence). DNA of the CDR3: TGCAGTGCTAGAGCCGAATCCCAGGGCAATGAGCAGTTCTTC. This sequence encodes CSARAESQGNEQFF.

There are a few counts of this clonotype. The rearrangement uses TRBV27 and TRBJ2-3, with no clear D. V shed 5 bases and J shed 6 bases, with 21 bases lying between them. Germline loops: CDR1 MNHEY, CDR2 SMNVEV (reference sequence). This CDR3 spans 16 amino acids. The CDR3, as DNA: TGTGCCAGCAGTCCCCCGCTAGTATTCGGGCGGGATACGCAGTATTTT. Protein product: CASSPPLVFGRDTQYF.

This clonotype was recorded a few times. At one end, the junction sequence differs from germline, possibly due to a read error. This chain's CDR3 is CSVATDTPYF. As DNA, the CDR3 is TGCAGCGTGGCCACAGATACGCCGTATTTT. The chain links TRBV29-1 to TRBJ2-3; D gene uncertain. This CDR3 region has 10 residues. The germline V gene has CDR1 SQVTM and CDR2 ANQGSEA.

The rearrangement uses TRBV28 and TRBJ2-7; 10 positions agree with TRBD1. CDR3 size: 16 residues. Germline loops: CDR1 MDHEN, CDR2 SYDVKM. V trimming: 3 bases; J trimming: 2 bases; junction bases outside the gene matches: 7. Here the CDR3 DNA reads TGTGCCAGCAGTTTCGCGACAGGGGGCGCGGCCTACGAGCAGTACTTC. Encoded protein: CASSFATGGAAYEQYF.

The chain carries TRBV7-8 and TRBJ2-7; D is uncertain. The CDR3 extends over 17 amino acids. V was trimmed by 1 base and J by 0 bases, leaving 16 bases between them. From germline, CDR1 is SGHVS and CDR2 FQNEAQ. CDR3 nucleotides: TGTGCCAGCAGCTTAGAGGGCGGCGAAAGAGCCTCCTACGAGCAGTACTTC. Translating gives CASSLEGGERASYEQYF. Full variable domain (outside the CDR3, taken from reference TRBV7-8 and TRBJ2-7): GAGVSQSPRYKVAKRGQDVALRCDPISGHVSLFWYQQALGQGPEFLTYFQNEAQLDKSGLPSDRFFAERPEGSVSTLKIQRTQQEDSAVYLCASSLEGGERASYEQYFGPGTRLTVT.

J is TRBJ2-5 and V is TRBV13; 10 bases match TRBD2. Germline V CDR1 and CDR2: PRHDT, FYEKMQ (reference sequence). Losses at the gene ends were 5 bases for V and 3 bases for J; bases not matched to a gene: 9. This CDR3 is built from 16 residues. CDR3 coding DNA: TGTGCCAGCAGCCCATCAGCGGGGGGGCGGAAAGAGACCCAGTACTTC. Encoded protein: CASSPSAGGRKETQYF.

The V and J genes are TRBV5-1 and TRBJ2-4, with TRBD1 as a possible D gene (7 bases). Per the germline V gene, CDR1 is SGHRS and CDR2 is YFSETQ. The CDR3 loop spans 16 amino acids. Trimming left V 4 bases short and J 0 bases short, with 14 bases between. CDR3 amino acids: CASSGGDRLAKNIQYF. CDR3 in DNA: TGCGCCAGCAGCGGAGGGGACAGACTAGCCAAAAACATTCAGTACTTC.

CDR3 sequence reads: CASSQTGLSTDTQYF. CDR3 in DNA: TGTGCCAGCAGTCAGACAGGGCTGAGCACAGATACGCAGTATTTT. The J gene is TRBJ2-3, the V gene TRBV12-3 or TRBV12-4, with 7 bases aligning to TRBD1. V was pared by 5 bases and J by 0 bases, with 5 bases of the junction left unmatched. The CDR3 has 15 amino acids.

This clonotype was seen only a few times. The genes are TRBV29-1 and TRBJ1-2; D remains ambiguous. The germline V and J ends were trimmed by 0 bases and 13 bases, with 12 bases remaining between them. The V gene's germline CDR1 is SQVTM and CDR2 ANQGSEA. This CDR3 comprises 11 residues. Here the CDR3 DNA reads TGCAGCGTTGAAGATGGTCCGGGCAGCACCTTC. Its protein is CSVEDGPGSTF.

This CDR3 is CASSSIVTGTSDSYNEQFF. CDR3 sequence (DNA): TGTGCCAGCAGTTCAATCGTAACCGGGACTAGCGACTCCTACAATGAGCAGTTCTTC. The chain is built from TRBV12-3 or TRBV12-4 and TRBJ2-1; 10 nucleotides agree with TRBD2. The CDR3 totals 19 residues. V lost 4 bases to trimming and J lost 0 bases; unmatched junction nucleotides: 12.

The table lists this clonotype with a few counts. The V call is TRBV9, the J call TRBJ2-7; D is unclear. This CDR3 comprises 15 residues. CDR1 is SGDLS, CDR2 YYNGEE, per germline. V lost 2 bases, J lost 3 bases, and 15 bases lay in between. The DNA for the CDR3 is TGTGCCAGCAGCGTCGATCTAGGACGCGGCTACGAGCAGTACTTC. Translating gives CASSVDLGRGYEQYF.

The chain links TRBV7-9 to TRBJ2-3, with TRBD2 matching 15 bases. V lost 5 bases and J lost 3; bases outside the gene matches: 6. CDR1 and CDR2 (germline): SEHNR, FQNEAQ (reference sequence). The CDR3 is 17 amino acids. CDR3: CASSRWTSGGATDTQYF. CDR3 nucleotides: TGTGCCAGCAGCCGTTGGACTAGCGGGGGGGCAACAGATACGCAGTATTTT.

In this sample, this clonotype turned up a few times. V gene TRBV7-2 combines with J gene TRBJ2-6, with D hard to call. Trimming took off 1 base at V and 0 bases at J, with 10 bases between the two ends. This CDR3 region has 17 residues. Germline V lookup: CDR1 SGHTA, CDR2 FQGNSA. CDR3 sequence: CASSLGRRNSGANVLTF. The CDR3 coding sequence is TGTGCCAGCAGCTTAGGACGCAGGAACTCTGGGGCCAACGTCCTGACTTTC.

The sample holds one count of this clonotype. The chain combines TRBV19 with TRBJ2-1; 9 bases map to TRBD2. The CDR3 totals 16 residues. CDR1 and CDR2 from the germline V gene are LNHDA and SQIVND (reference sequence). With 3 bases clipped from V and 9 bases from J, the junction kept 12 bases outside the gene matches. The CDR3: CASSIQHVAGGREQFF. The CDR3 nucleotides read TGTGCCAGTAGTATTCAACACGTGGCGGGGGGGCGTGAGCAGTTCTTC.

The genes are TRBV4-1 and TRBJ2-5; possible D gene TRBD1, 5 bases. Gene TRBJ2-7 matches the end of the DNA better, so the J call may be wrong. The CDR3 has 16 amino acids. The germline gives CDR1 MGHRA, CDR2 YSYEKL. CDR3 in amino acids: CASSQVQDLSNYEQYF. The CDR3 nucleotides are TGCGCCAGCAGCCAAGTACAGGACCTCTCGAACTACGAGCAGTACTTC.

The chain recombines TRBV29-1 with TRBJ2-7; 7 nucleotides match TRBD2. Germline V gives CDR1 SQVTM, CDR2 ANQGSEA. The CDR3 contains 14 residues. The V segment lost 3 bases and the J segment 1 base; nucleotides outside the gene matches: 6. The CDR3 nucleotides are TGCAGCGTTGAGACGCCTAGCGGATCCTACGAGCAGTACTTC. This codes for CSVETPSGSYEQYF.

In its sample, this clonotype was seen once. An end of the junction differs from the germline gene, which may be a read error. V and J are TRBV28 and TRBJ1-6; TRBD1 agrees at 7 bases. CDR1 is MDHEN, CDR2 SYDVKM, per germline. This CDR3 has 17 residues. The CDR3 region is CASYTRGQGSYNSPPHF. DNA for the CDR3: TGTGCCAGCTATACGAGGGGGCAAGGGTCCTATAATTCACCCCCCCACTTT.

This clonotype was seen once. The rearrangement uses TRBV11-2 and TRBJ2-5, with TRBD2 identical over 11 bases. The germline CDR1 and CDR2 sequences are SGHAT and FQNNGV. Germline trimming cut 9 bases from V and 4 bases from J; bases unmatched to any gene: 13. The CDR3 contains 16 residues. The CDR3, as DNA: TGTGCCAGTAGCCCTCGACTAGCGGGAACGGTAGAGACCCAGTACTTC. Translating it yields CASSPRLAGTVETQYF.

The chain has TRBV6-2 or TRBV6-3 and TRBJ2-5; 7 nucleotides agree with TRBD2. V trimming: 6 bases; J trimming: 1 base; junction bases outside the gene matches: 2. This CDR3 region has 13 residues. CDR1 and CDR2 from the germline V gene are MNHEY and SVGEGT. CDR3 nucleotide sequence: TGTGCCAGCAGAAGGACTAGCCAAGAGACCCAGTACTTC. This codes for CASRRTSQETQYF.

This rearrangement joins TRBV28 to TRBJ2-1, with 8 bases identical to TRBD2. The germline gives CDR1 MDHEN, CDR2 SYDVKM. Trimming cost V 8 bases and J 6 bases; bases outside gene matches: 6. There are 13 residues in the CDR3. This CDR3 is CASGTSRRNEQFF. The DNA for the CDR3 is TGTGCCAGCGGGACTAGTCGGCGCAATGAGCAGTTCTTC.

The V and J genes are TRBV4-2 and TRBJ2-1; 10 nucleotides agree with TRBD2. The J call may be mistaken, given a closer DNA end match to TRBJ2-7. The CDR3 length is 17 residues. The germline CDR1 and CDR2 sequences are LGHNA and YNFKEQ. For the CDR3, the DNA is TGTGCCAGCAGCCCCTACCCTAGCGGGAGCTCCTACAATGAGCAGTACTTC. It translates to CASSPYPSGSSYNEQYF.

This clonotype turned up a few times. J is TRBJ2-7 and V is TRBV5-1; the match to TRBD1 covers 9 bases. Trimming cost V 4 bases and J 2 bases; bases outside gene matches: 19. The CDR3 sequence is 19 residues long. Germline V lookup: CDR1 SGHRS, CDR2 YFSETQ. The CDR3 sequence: CASSISPLGQGRPPYEQYF. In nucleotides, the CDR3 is TGCGCCAGCAGCATTTCCCCACTCGGACAGGGGCGACCTCCCTACGAGCAGTACTTC.

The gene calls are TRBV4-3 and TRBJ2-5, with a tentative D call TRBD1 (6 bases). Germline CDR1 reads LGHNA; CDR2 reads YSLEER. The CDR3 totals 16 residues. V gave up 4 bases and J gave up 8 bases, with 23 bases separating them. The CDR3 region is CASSPHYSQGTFTQYF. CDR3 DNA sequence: TGCGCCAGCAGCCCACATTATTCTCAGGGGACGTTCACCCAGTACTTC.

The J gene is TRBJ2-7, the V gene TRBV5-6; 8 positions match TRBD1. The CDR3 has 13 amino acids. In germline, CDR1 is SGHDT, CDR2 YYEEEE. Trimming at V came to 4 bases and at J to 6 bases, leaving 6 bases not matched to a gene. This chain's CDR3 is CASSTGQVSEQYF. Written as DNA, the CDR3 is TGTGCCAGCAGCACGGGACAGGTCAGCGAGCAGTACTTC.

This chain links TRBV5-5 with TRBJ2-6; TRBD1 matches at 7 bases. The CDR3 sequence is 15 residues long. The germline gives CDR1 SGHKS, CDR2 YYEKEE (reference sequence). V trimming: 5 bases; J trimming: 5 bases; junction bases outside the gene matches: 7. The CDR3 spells CASSLQGIRANVLTF. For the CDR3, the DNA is TGTGCCAGCAGTTTACAGGGGATTCGGGCCAACGTCCTGACTTTC.